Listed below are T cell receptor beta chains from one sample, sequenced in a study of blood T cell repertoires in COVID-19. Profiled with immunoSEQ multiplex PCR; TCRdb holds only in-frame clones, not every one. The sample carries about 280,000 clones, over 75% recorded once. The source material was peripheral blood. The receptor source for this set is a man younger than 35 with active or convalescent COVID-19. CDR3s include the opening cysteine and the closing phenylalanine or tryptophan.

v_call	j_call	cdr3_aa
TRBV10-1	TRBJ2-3	CASRRQTPRIDTQYF
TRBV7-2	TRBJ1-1	CASSTTGGAGGTEAFF
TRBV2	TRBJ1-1	CASTYRALSEAFF
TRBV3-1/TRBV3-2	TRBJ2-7	CASSQDLRGASYEQYF
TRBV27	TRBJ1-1	CASSFTGTNTEAFF
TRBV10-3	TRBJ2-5	CAIRGGLAGRQETQYF
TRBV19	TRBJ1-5	CASSDRGRDQPQHF
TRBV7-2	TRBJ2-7	CASSATGPPYEQYF
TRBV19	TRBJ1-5	CASRVGGGNQPQHF
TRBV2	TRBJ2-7	CASTPVGGSYEQYF
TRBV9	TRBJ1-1	CASSPSSKMNTEAFF
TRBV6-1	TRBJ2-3	CASSELAGAPDTQYF
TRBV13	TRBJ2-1	CASSLMASGGAVGQFF
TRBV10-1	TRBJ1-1	CASSAARGTEAFF
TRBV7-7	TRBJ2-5	CASSPGLAGLQETQYF
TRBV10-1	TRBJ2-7	CASSPGAGVEQYF
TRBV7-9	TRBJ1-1	CASSYTNTEAFF
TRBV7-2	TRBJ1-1	CASSYPPVVSTEAFF
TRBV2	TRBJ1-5	CASRTWGGGDQPQHF
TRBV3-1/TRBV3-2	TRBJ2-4	CASSETDSPKNIQYF
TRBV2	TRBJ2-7	CASSEGPGGLYEQYF
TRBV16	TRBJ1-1	CASSPVRGEAFF
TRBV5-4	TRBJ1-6	CASSFQGLSSPLHF
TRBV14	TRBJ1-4	CASSQVRGLNEKLFF
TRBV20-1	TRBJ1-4	CSAHRDEKLFF
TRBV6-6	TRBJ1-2	CASHQDGGVGYTF
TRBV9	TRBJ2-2	CASSEGSGGNTGELFF
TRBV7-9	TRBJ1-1	CASSLGQGLEAFF
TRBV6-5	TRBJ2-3	CASRDSGGRFDTQYF
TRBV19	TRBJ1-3	CASSIPRASGNTIYF
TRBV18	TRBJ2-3	CASSLIGSGGSTDTQYF
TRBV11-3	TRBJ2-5	CASSLGRQETQYF
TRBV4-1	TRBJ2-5	CASSQDTYFPQYF